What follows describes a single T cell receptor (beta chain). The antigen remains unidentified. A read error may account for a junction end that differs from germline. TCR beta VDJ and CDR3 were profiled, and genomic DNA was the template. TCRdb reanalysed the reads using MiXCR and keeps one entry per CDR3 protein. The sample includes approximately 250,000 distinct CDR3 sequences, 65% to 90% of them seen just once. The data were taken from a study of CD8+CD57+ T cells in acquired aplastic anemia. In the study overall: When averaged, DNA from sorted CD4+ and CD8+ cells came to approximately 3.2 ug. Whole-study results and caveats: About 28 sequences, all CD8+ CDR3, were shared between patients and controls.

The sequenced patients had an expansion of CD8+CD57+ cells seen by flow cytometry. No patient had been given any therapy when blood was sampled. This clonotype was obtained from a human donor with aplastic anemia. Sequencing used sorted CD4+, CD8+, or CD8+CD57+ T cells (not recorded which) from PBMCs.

The chain's CDR3 is CASSRARRTGEETRYF. The CDR3 DNA sequence: TGCGCCAGCAGCCGGGCCCGTAGGACAGGGGAGGAGACCCGGTACTTC. V and J are TRBV2 and TRBJ2-5, with 9 bases identical to TRBD1. CDR1 is SNHLY, CDR2 FYNNEI, per germline. This CDR3 has 16 amino acids.